This T cell receptor beta chain was obtained from a study of T cell repertoires in ileal Crohn's disease. Study-level results: Active smokers at surgery had more clonal expansions than non-smokers.

This CDR3 comprises 13 residues. Per the germline V gene, CDR1 is MNHNS and CDR2 is SASEGT. The V end was cut by 5 bases, the J end by 5 bases, with 10 bases between. As to this clone: Its matching antigen is unknown.

Clones were sequenced by immunoSEQ multiplex PCR, and TCRdb holds only the in-frame ones, with some missing. The sample consists of 4,500 to 7,000 clones, under 75% of them appearing once. Time point denoted: neoterminal ileum biopsy at postoperative endoscopy, about 6 months after surgery. This TCR came from an adult with Crohn's disease. This chain links TRBV6-1 with TRBJ2-1; no clear D gene. The sample taken for sequencing was ileal tissue. CDR3 region: CASSQVVDNEQFF. Written as DNA, the CDR3 is TGTGCCAGCAGTCAGGTGGTGGACAATGAGCAGTTCTTC.